This is a list of T cell receptor beta chains from one sample in a study of cytomegalovirus exposure and HLA in healthy donors. Sequenced by immunoSEQ multiplex PCR; TCRdb stores in-frame clones only, minus some. In the table there are 150,000 to 200,000 clones, over 70% of which are singletons. The source material was PBMCs. These receptors all come from a woman younger than 45 in good health and CMV-seronegative. Both conserved end residues are part of each CDR3. A D gene is named only where the DNA matches it firmly. Some rows have no size entry. The others give once, few or many, or a class for an expanded clone.

TRBJ2-5	.	TRBV2	.	TGTGCCAGCAGCGATGACACCGAAGAGACCCAGTACTTC	CASSDDTEETQYF
TRBJ2-7	.	TRBV4-2	.	TGTGCCAGCAGCCAAGACGCGTCGTCCTACGAGCAGTACTTC	CASSQDASSYEQYF
TRBJ2-5	.	TRBV19	.	TGTGCCAGCCTTACTAGTCAAGAGACCCAGTACTTC	CASLTSQETQYF
TRBJ2-7	.	TRBV6-1	TRBD2	TGTGCCAGCAGTGGACTAGCGGCCTCCTACGAGCAGTACTTC	CASSGLAASYEQYF
TRBJ2-2	.	TRBV6-5	TRBD1	TGTGCCAGCAGTTACCGCGGGACAGGTGGCACCGGGGAGCTGTTTTTT	CASSYRGTGGTGELFF
TRBJ2-1	.	TRBV15	.	TGTGCCACCAGCCGGCAGAGGAATGAGCAGTTCTTC	CATSRQRNEQFF
TRBJ2-3	once	TRBV7-6	TRBD2	TGTGCCAGCAGCTCCTTAGCGGGGGGGGTGAACACAGATACGCAGTATTTT	CASSSLAGGVNTDTQYF
TRBJ1-1	.	TRBV7-2	TRBD1	TGTGCCAGCAGCTTGGCTAGGGACAGGGTAAGGGGGACTGAAGCTTTCTTT	CASSLARDRVRGTEAFF
TRBJ1-1	.	TRBV18	.	TGTGCCAGCTCACCGAAACAGGGCACTGAAGCTTTCTTT	CASSPKQGTEAFF
TRBJ1-1	.	TRBV5-1	.	TGCGCCAGCAGCTTATCATCAGACACTGAAGCTTTCTTT	CASSLSSDTEAFF
TRBJ2-7	once	TRBV27	.	TGTGCCAGCGGGAACTACAGGCCGGTATCCTACGAGCAGTACTTC	CASGNYRPVSYEQYF
TRBJ1-5	.	TRBV6-5	TRBD1	TGTGCCAGCAGCGGGACAGGGGGCAATCAGCCCCAGCATTTT	CASSGTGGNQPQHF
TRBJ1-1	.	TRBV30	.	TGTGCCTGGAGTGTAGATAGGGGGTCATGGTACACTGAAGCTTTCTTT	CAWSVDRGSWYTEAFF
TRBJ1-2	.	TRBV6-5	.	TGTGCCAGCGGCGGGCAGGGGCTCGGGAGGGGTGGCTACACCTTC	CASGGQGLGRGGYTF
TRBJ1-5	.	TRBV6-1	TRBD1	TGTGCCAGCAGTTCCCAGGGGGTAAGCAATCAGCCCCAGCATTTT	CASSSQGVSNQPQHF
TRBJ1-4	.	TRBV7-9	TRBD1	TGTGCCAGCAGCTTAGCCGGGACAGTCGAAGAAAAACTGTTTTTT	CASSLAGTVEEKLFF
TRBJ2-6	.	TRBV7-3	TRBD2	TGTGCCAGCAGCCCCGCGGGGGGGCGACTCTCTGGGGCCAACGTCCTGACTTTC	CASSPAGGRLSGANVLTF
TRBJ2-1	.	TRBV28	TRBD2	TGTGCCAGCAGTTTGCTCGGGGGGGGACTGGGTGAGCAGTTCTTC	CASSLLGGGLGEQFF
TRBJ2-6	.	TRBV19	TRBD1	TGTGCCAGTAGTATGACAGGGACAAGCTCTGGGGCCAACGTCCTGACTTTC	CASSMTGTSSGANVLTF
TRBJ2-7	.	TRBV10-2	.	TGCGCCAGCAAAAGGCCTAGCTCCTACGAGCAGTACTTC	CASKRPSSYEQYF
TRBJ1-4	.	TRBV2	.	TGTGCCAGCAGTTACGGTCCGGAGGACAAACTGTTTTTT	CASSYGPEDKLFF
TRBJ2-5	.	TRBV5-4	TRBD2	TGTGCCAGCAGCTTGTCGGCGCGGGGGGGAGAGACCCAGTACTTC	CASSLSARGGETQYF
TRBJ2-3	.	TRBV30	.	TGTGCCTGGAGCGGGCGATCGGGGTTCGTTACAGATACGCAGTATTTT	CAWSGRSGFVTDTQYF
TRBJ1-4	few	TRBV11-2	TRBD1	TGTGCCAGCAGCCCACCCGACAGGGGGCGAAAACTGTTTTTT	CASSPPDRGRKLFF
TRBJ1-2	.	TRBV19	.	TGTGCCAGTAGTCCAGCCCGGGGGACTAACTATGGCTACACCTTC	CASSPARGTNYGYTF
TRBJ2-7	.	TRBV19	TRBD1	TGTGCCAGTCCAATGGGGACAGGGGTCTACGAGCAGTACTTC	CASPMGTGVYEQYF
TRBJ2-7	.	TRBV5-1	.	TGCGCCAGCAGCCTTGCGGGGCCCTACGAGCAGTACTTC	CASSLAGPYEQYF
TRBJ1-2	.	TRBV10-3	TRBD1	TGTGCCATTGAAGGACAGGGGGCGAATGGCTACACCTTC	CAIEGQGANGYTF
TRBJ1-3	.	TRBV7-7	TRBD1	TGTGCCAGCAGCCCCTCCGGGACAGCTGGAAACACCATATATTTT	CASSPSGTAGNTIYF
TRBJ1-5	once	TRBV21-1	.	TGTGCCAGCAGCCCGGACAGGGTGGAATGTGTGGGCAATCAGCCCCAGCATTTT	CASSPDRVECVGNQPQHF
TRBJ2-1	.	TRBV14	TRBD2	TGTGCCAGCAGCCAACTAGCGGGGGGGCTCAATGAGCAGTTCTTC	CASSQLAGGLNEQFF
TRBJ1-6	few	TRBV27	TRBD1	TGTGCCAGCAGTTTCACAGGGACAGCGGGCCTCCACTTT	CASSFTGTAGLHF
TRBJ2-3	.	TRBV19	.	TGTGCCAGTAGTATCGGGCAGGGGCAAGATACGCAGTATTTT	CASSIGQGQDTQYF
TRBJ2-2	.	TRBV27	TRBD2	TGTGCCACCCGATCTAGCGGGGGTTCCGGGGAGCTGTTTTTT	CATRSSGGSGELFF
TRBJ2-7	.	TRBV19	.	TGTGCCAGTAGTACCCGGGGGGCCTTCTACGAGCAGTACTTC	CASSTRGAFYEQYF
TRBJ2-7	.	TRBV30	.	TGTGCCTCCCCCAACCCAGGAAACCAATACGAGCAGTACTTC	CASPNPGNQYEQYF
TRBJ2-3	.	TRBV2	.	TGTGCCAGCACCGAGGGTGGACTAAGCACAGATACGCAGTATTTT	CASTEGGLSTDTQYF
TRBJ2-5	.	TRBV29-1	.	TGCAGCGTTGAAAGACTCCTATTCCAAGAGACCCAGTACTTC	CSVERLLFQETQYF